The 15 T cell receptor beta chains presented below share a single source sample, sequenced in a study of blood T cells in healthy people across ages. For the second PCR, which ran for about 7 to 11 cycles, a sample-barcoded 5' primer and a J-beta primer mix were used. TCRdb recomputed calls from the 5' RACE reads with MiXCR, one row per CDR3 protein. The table records about 800,000 distinct CDR3 sequences, 58% of them present only once. Sequenced: blood. These receptors all come from a man younger than 45 in good health.

The chain joins TRBV10-3 to TRBJ2-1, with 12 bases identical to TRBD2. The V gene end was trimmed by 6 bases and the J gene end by 3 bases; junction bases not matched to a gene: 3. The CDR3 runs to 15 residues. The germline V gene encodes CDR1 ENHRY and CDR2 SYGVKD. The CDR3 DNA reads TGTGCCATCAGCGCTAGCGGGGGGGACTACAATGAGCAGTTCTTC. As protein: CAISASGGDYNEQFF.

The rearrangement joins TRBV10-3 to TRBJ1-2; 7 bases agree with TRBD1. The trim removed 6 bases at V and 4 bases at J, leaving 11 bases unmatched. The germline CDR1 and CDR2 sequences are ENHRY and SYGVKD. The CDR3 runs to 15 residues. The CDR3 is CAIRDNRGTAYGYTF. The CDR3 nucleotides are TGTGCCATCAGGGACAACCGGGGGACAGCCTATGGCTACACCTTC.

CDR3 region: CASSDTGTGTGEQYF. CDR3 nucleotide sequence: TGTGCCAGCAGCGATACCGGGACAGGGACAGGGGAGCAGTACTTC. The gene calls are TRBV12-3 or TRBV12-4 and TRBJ2-7; 9 bases line up with TRBD1. V was clipped by 6 bases and J by 7 bases; unmatched bases: 13. This CDR3 comprises 15 residues.

This clonotype was observed a handful of times. V gene TRBV6-2 or TRBV6-3 combines with J gene TRBJ1-5, with 9 bases that match TRBD1. Per germline, CDR1 MNHEY and CDR2 SVGEGT. The CDR3 spans 13 residues. J gave up 5 bases and V 5 bases, and 1 base lay outside the gene matches. The CDR3 sequence: CASSDRGDQPQHF. In DNA form, the CDR3 reads TGTGCCAGCAGTGACAGGGGGGATCAGCCCCAGCATTTT.

The rearrangement links TRBV9 to TRBJ2-3; D is uncertain. Trimming removed 2 bases from V and 6 bases from J, with 16 bases in between. Germline V gives CDR1 SGDLS, CDR2 YYNGEE. The CDR3 is 15 residues long. CDR3 sequence: CASSVRSRDGDTQYF. In DNA form, the CDR3 reads TGTGCCAGCAGCGTCCGGAGTAGGGATGGCGATACGCAGTATTTT.

V usage is TRBV15 and J usage is TRBJ2-1; D is undetermined. The length of the CDR3 is 14 residues. Germline-derived CDR1 and CDR2 are LNHNV and YYDKDF (reference sequence). Deletions cut 0 bases from V and 9 bases from J, with 12 bases between. The CDR3 nucleotides read TGTGCCACCAGCAGAGACCCAGGTTCGAGTGAGCAGTTCTTC. Residues: CATSRDPGSSEQFF.

V usage is TRBV7-2 and J usage is TRBJ2-3, with D tentatively TRBD2 (5 bases). With 6 bases removed from V and 6 bases from J, the gap between germline ends came to 13 bases. CDR1 is SGHTA and CDR2 is FQGNSA in the germline V gene. The CDR3 is made up of 13 amino acids. The CDR3 reads CASREGTGDTQYF. DNA for the CDR3: TGTGCCAGCAGAGAGGGAACCGGGGATACGCAGTATTTT.

This chain uses TRBV4-1 with TRBJ2-5; tentatively, D is TRBD1 or TRBD2 (5 bases each). Trimming pared 4 bases from V and 5 bases from J, leaving 20 bases between. CDR1 and CDR2 from the germline V gene are MGHRA and YSYEKL. This CDR3 contains 16 residues. CDR3 residues: CASSPEKREGRETQYF. CDR3 DNA sequence: TGCGCCAGCAGCCCGGAAAAGCGAGAGGGGCGGGAGACCCAGTACTTC.

The chain carries TRBV10-3 and TRBJ2-6; weak D call: TRBD1 (6 bases). The V gene's germline CDR1 is ENHRY and CDR2 SYGVKD. Trimming removed 8 bases from V and 0 bases from J, with 23 bases in between. The CDR3 has 19 residues. The CDR3 is CAIGASLGQLSSGANVLTF. DNA of the CDR3: TGTGCCATCGGGGCGTCTTTAGGACAGTTGAGCTCTGGGGCCAACGTCCTGACTTTC.

The chain links TRBV29-1 to TRBJ1-2; TRBD1 might be the D (6 bases). Trimming removed 4 bases at V and 6 bases at J, with 15 bases between. Germline lookup yields CDR1 SQVTM and CDR2 ANQGSEA. The CDR3 sequence is 13 residues long. CDR3 region: CSVVSGANHGYTF. The CDR3 bases are TGCAGCGTTGTGTCGGGGGCTAATCATGGCTACACCTTC.

V and J are TRBV7-2 and TRBJ1-2, with a tentative D call TRBD1 (6 bases). Germline assignment: CDR1 SGHTA and CDR2 FQGNSA. The CDR3 is made up of 13 amino acids. V lost 5 bases to trimming and J lost 7 bases, with 14 bases between them. CDR3 amino acids: CASSPPGASGYTF. The DNA of the CDR3 is TGTGCCAGCAGCCCACCAGGGGCCAGTGGCTACACCTTC.

This clonotype came up a few times. The V call is TRBV24-1, the J call TRBJ2-4, with D perhaps TRBD1 (5 bases). Germline assignment: CDR1 KGHDR and CDR2 SFDVKD. The length of the CDR3 is 20 residues. Trimming shortened V by 4 bases and J by 0 bases, and 24 bases separated the two germline ends. CDR3 amino acids: CATSDPLGMWGPSAKNIQYF. In nucleotides, the CDR3 is TGTGCCACCAGTGACCCTCTAGGGATGTGGGGCCCTTCAGCCAAAAACATTCAGTACTTC.

The rearrangement links TRBV5-1 to TRBJ1-2; D is undetermined. CDR3 length equals 13 residues. Trimming cost V 4 bases and J 7 bases, with 14 bases left between them. Per the germline V gene, CDR1 is SGHRS and CDR2 is YFSETQ. The CDR3 DNA reads TGCGCCAGCAGCCCCGGGCGGCAGATTGGCTACACCTTC. It encodes CASSPGRQIGYTF. The full variable domain, in which reference TRBV5-1 and TRBJ1-2 provide the parts outside the CDR3, is KAGVTQTPRYLIKTRGQQVTLSCSPISGHRSVSWYQQTPGQGLQFLFEYFSETQRNKGNFPGRFSGRQFSNSRSEMNVSTLELGDSALYLCASSPGRQIGYTFGSGTRLTVV.

The chain combines TRBV4-2 with TRBJ2-5; TRBD2 matches at 12 bases. There are 15 residues in the CDR3. The V segment lost 4 bases and the J segment 5 bases; nucleotides outside the gene matches: 5. The germline V gene has CDR1 LGHNA and CDR2 YNFKEQ. The CDR3 bases are TGTGCCAGCAGCCGGACTAGCGGGGAACGCGAGACCCAGTACTTC. Its protein is CASSRTSGERETQYF.

This chain joins TRBV6-1 and TRBJ2-4, with 9 bases fitting TRBD1. With 6 bases clipped from V and 15 bases from J, the junction kept 12 bases outside the gene matches. CDR1 and CDR2 from the germline V gene are MNHNS and SASEGT. This CDR3 is built from 13 residues. The CDR3 nucleotides read TGTGCCAGCAGGGGGACAGGGACCTACGAGCGGTACTTC. It encodes CASRGTGTYERYF.